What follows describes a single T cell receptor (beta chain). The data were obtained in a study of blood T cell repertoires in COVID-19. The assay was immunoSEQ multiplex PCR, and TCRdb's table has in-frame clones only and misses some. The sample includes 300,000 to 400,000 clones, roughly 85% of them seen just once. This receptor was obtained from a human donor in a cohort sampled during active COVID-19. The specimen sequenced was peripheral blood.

The CDR3 DNA is TGCAGTGCTAGACAGGGGGAGGAGCTGTTTTTT. Translated, it gives CSARQGEELFF. This chain connects TRBV20-1 to TRBJ2-2; TRBD1 matches 7 bases. The CDR3 covers 11 residues. Trimming at V came to 2 bases and at J to 10 bases, leaving 1 base not matched to a gene. The germline V gene has CDR1 DFQATT and CDR2 SNEGSKA (reference sequence).